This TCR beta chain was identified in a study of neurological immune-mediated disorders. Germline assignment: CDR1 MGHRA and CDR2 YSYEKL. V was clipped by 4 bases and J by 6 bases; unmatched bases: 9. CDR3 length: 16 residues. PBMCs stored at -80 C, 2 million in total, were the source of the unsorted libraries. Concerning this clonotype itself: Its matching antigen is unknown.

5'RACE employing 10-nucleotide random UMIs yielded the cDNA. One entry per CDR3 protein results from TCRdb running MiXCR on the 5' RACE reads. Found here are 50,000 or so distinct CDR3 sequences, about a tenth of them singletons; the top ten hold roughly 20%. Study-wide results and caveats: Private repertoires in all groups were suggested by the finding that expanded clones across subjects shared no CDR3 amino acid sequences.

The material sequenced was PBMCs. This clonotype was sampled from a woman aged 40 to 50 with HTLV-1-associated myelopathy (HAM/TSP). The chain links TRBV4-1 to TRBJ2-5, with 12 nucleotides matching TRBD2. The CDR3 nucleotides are TGCGCCAGCAGCCCCTTCAGGACTAGCGGGGTAAAGACCCAGTACTTC. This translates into CASSPFRTSGVKTQYF.